The clone carrying this T cell receptor (beta chain) has just one count. The data derive from a study of blood T cell repertoires in COVID-19. The overall study: PBMCs, B-cell-depleted T cells, or T cells were the source of the cDNA or gDNA that made up the material.

TCRdb's copy holds only in-frame clones and misses some; the assay was immunoSEQ multiplex PCR. The table shows some 330,000 clones, with roughly 86% occurring only once. Participants were aged about 18 to 95 years, lived in under 25 US areas, and enrolled virtually. This receptor was obtained from a man aged 40-55 years in a cohort exposed to, infected with or recovered from COVID-19 (not recorded which). The sequencing sample was made of PBMCs or T cells enriched from blood (not recorded which).

CDR3: CSVQGSGVTEAFF. For the CDR3, the DNA is TGCAGCGTTCAGGGCAGCGGGGTCACTGAAGCTTTCTTT. V gene TRBV29-1 combines with J gene TRBJ1-1, with a weak D call TRBD1 (5 bases). CDR1 and CDR2 (germline): SQVTM, ANQGSEA. Trimming pared 5 bases from V and 4 bases from J, leaving 14 bases between. The CDR3 runs 13 residues.